In its sample, the clone carrying this T cell receptor (beta chain) was seen a few times. The study reverse transcribed the entire isolated RNA, so it sequenced expressed TCRB transcripts. The protocol was immunoSEQ multiplex PCR, while the TCRdb copy is restricted to in-frame clones and leaves out a portion. The table lists about 140,000 clones, roughly 9.3% of them singletons. These data originate in a study of beta chain features in type 1 diabetes. Sequencing was done on a sample of central memory CD4+ T cells from blood. The sequence came from a woman between 40 and 50 years old in good health.

The CDR3 DNA follows: TGTGCCAGCATGAGCAGGGGCTCTGGAAACACCATATATTTT. Translated, it gives CASMSRGSGNTIYF. V and J are TRBV6-5 and TRBJ1-3; tentative D call: TRBD1 (6 bases). The CDR3 extends over 14 amino acids. V shed 7 bases and J shed 0 bases, with 10 bases lying between them. CDR1 and CDR2 (germline): MNHEY, SVGAGI.